This T cell receptor beta chain was documented in a study of blood T cells in healthy people across ages. The use of a sample-barcoded 5' primer and a J-beta primer mix characterized a second PCR of roughly 6 to 12 cycles. TCRdb reprocessed the 5' RACE reads via MiXCR and lists one record per CDR3 protein. In the table there are about 1,800,000 distinct CDR3 sequences, 28% of which are singletons. This clonotype has ten or more counts. Germline V gene data show CDR1 as SQVTM and CDR2 as ANQGSEA. The junction had 18 bases not matched to a gene; V was cut back by 7 bases and J by 3 bases. The CDR3 runs to 17 residues.

Sequencing was carried out using blood. J is TRBJ2-4 and V is TRBV29-1; 7 positions match TRBD1. This clonotype was obtained from a woman aged 25 to 39 in good health. The CDR3 DNA sequence: TGCAGCGCGAGGCTCCGGGACAGTAGGGAGAACAAAAACATTCAGTACTTC. This translates into CSARLRDSRENKNIQYF.